The 2 T cell receptor beta chains below come from one sample, sequenced in a study of shared clonotypes between healthy human individuals. Sequencing used immunoSEQ multiplex PCR; TCRdb keeps in-frame clones, though not all of them. Of a few million clones detected, 85% to 95% appear once; the ten largest clones hold more than 0.12%. Sequenced input: naive CD4+ T cells sorted from blood. Subset given: CD45RA+ positively selected. The receptors shown here come from a man aged 18-30 years in good health.

The V gene is TRBV27, the J gene TRBJ1-5; 9 nucleotides align to TRBD1. The V gene's germline CDR1 is MNHEY and CDR2 SMNVEV (reference sequence). The CDR3 runs 15 residues. The V segment lost 6 bases and the J segment 6 bases; nucleotides outside the gene matches: 9. The CDR3 here is CASRPSTGGSQPQHF. CDR3 DNA sequence: TGTGCCAGCAGACCCTCGACAGGGGGTAGTCAGCCCCAGCATTTT.

The rearrangement uses TRBV5-4 and TRBJ2-1, with 11 bases lining up with TRBD2. This CDR3 contains 15 residues. From germline, CDR1 is SGHNT and CDR2 YYREEE (reference sequence). Losses at the gene ends were 4 bases for V and 7 bases for J; bases not matched to a gene: 7. CDR3 protein: CASSRSGGVPNEQFF. CDR3 coding DNA: TGTGCCAGCAGCCGTAGCGGGGGGGTCCCGAATGAGCAGTTCTTC.